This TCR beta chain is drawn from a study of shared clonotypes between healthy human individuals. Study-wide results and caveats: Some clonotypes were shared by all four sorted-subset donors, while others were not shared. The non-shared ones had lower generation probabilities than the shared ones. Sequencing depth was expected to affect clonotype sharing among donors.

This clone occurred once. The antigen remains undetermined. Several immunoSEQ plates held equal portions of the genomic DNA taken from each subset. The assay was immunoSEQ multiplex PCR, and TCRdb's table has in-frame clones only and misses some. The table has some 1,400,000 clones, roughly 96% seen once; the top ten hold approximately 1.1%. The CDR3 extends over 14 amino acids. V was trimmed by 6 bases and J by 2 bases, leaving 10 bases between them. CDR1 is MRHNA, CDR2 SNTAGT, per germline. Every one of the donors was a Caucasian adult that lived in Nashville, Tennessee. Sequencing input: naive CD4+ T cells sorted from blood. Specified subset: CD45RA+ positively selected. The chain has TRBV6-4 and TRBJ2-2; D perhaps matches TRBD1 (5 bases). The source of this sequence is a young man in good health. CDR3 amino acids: CASRRDRNTGELFF. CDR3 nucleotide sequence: TGTGCCAGCAGGAGAGACAGAAACACCGGGGAGCTGTTTTTT.